The 2 T cell receptor beta chains below were found in one sample sequenced in a study of shared clonotypes between healthy human individuals. Repertoires were generated with immunoSEQ multiplex PCR, while TCRdb's copy carries only in-frame clones and drops some. This sample has 2 million to 3 million clones, with approximately 93% found just once. Sequencing used naive CD4+ T cells from PBMCs. Subset here: CD45RA+ positively selected. The source of these receptors is a young man in good health. Some clones in this sample may be carry-over from other donors' samples.

CDR3 nucleotide sequence: TGTGCCAGCAGTTCGTCTTTAGAGAACACTGAAGCTTTCTTT. Its protein is CASSSSLENTEAFF. The chain couples TRBV6-1 to TRBJ1-1; D remains unclear. Trimming left V 5 bases short and J 1 base short, with 11 bases between. Per the germline V gene, CDR1 is MNHNS and CDR2 is SASEGT. The CDR3 runs to 14 residues.

The chain carries TRBV7-9 and TRBJ2-1, with TRBD2 matching 11 bases. The CDR3 runs 18 residues. CDR1 is SEHNR and CDR2 is FQNEAQ in the germline V gene (reference sequence). V shed 2 bases and J 7 bases; nucleotides not matched to a gene: 13. For the CDR3, the DNA is TGTGCCAGCAGCTTAATTGGGAGTAGCGGGAGGGCGCTGAATGAGCAGTTCTTC. This translates into CASSLIGSSGRALNEQFF.